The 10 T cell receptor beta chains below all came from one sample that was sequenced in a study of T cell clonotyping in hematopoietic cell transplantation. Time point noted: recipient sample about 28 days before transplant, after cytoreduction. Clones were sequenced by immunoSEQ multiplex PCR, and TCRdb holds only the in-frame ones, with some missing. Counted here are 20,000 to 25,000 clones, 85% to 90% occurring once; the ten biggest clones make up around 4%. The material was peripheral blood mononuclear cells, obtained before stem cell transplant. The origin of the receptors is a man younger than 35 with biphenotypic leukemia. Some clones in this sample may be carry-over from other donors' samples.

Here the CDR3 DNA reads TGTGCCAGCAGCCCCTATATCGGCAATCAGCCCCAGCATTTT. As protein: CASSPYIGNQPQHF. The V call is TRBV7-8, the J call TRBJ1-5, with D uncertain. Trimming pared 5 bases from V and 2 bases from J, leaving 10 bases between. Germline V gene lookup returns CDR1 SGHVS and CDR2 FQNEAQ. There are 14 residues in the CDR3.

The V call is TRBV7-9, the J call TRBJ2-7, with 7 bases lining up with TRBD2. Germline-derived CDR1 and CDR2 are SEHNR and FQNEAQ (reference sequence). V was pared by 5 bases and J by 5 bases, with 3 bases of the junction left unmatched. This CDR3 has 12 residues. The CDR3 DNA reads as TGTGCCAGCAGCCAGGCGGGGGACGAGCAGTACTTC. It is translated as CASSQAGDEQYF.

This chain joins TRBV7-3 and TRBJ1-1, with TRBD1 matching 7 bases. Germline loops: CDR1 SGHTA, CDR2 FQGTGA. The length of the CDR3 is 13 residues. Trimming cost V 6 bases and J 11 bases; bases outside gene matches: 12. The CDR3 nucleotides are TGTGCCAGCAGTTCCTACAAACAGGGGTGGGCTTTCTTT. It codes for CASSSYKQGWAFF.

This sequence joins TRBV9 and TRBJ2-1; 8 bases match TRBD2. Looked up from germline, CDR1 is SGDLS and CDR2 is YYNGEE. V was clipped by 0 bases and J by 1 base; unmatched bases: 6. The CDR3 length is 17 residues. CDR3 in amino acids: CASSVVSSGVSYNEQFF. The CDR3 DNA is TGTGCCAGCAGCGTAGTTAGTAGCGGGGTGTCCTACAATGAGCAGTTCTTC.

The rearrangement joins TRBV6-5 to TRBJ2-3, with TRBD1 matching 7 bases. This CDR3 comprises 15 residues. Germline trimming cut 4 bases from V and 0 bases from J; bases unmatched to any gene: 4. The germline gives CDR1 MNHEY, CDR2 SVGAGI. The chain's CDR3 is CASSLQGSSTDTQYF. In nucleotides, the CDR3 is TGTGCCAGCAGTTTACAGGGGTCTAGCACAGATACGCAGTATTTT.

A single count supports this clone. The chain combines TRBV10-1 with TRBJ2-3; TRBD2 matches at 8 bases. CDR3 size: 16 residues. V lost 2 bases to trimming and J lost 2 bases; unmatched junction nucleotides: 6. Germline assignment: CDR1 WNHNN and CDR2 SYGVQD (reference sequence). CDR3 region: CASSERAGVPTDTQYF. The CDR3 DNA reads TGCGCCAGCAGTGAGAGAGCGGGAGTGCCCACAGATACGCAGTATTTT.

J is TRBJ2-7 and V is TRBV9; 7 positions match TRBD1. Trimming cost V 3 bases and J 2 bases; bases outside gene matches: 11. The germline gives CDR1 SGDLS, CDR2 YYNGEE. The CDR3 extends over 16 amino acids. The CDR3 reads CASSDRSGTATYEQYF. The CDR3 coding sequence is TGTGCCAGCAGCGACCGTTCCGGGACAGCGACCTACGAGCAGTACTTC. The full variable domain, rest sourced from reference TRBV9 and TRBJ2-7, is DSGVTQTPKHLITATGQRVTLRCSPRSGDLSVYWYQQSLDQGLQFLIQYYNGEERAKGNILERFSAQQFPDLHSELNLSSLELGDSALYFCASSDRSGTATYEQYFGPGTRLTVT.

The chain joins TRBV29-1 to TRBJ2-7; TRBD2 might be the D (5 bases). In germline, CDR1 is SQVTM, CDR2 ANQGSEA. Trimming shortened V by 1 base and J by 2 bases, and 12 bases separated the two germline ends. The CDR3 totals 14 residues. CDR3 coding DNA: TGCAGCGTTGAAGCTGGAGGAAGCCCCTACGAGCAGTACTTC. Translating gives CSVEAGGSPYEQYF.

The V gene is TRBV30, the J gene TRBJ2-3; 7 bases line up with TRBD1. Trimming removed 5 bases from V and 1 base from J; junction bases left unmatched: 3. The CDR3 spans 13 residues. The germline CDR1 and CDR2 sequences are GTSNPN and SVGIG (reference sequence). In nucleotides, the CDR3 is TGTGCCTGGGAGGGGACAGGCACAGATACGCAGTATTTT. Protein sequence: CAWEGTGTDTQYF. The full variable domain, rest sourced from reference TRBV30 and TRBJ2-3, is SQTIHQWPATLVQPVGSPLSLECTVEGTSNPNLYWYRQAAGRGLQLLFYSVGIGQISSEVPQNLSASRPQDRQFILSSKKLLLSDSGFYLCAWEGTGTDTQYFGPGTRLTVL.

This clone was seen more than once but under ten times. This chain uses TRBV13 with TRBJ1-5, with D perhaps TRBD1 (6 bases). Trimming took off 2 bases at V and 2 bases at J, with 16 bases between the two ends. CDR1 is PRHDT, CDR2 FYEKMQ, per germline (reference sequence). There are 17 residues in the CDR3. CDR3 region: CASSLRHWEGGNQPQHF. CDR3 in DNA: TGTGCCAGCAGCTTACGACACTGGGAGGGGGGCAATCAGCCCCAGCATTTT. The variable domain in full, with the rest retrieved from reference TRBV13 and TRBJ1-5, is AAGVIQSPRHLIKEKRETATLKCYPIPRHDTVYWYQQGPGQDPQFLISFYEKMQSDKGSIPDRFSAQQFSDYHSELNMSSLELGDSALYFCASSLRHWEGGNQPQHFGDGTRLSIL.